This TCR beta chain was found in a study of regulatory T cells in long-lasting Graves disease. General study points: Persistent Graves' disease cases displayed lower TCR diversity than newly diagnosed ones.

From germline, CDR1 is MNHEY and CDR2 SMNVEV (reference sequence). This CDR3 spans 14 amino acids. Both iRepertoire HTBI primers and Arm-PCR of CDR3 regions were used to build the TCR beta libraries. TCRdb analysed the multiplex PCR reads with MiXCR anew, one entry per CDR3 protein. Of roughly 500,000 distinct CDR3 sequences listed, 13% are singletons. This clonotype was detected ten times or more. Its specificity is unknown. The junction departs from the called germline gene at one end, perhaps through a read error. Time point denoted: newly diagnosed GD, antithyroid drugs for less than 3 months. Extracted PBMC RNA gave rise to the TCR library. These data were also reused for a study on T cells in Graves' hyperthyroidism and ophthalmopathy. This second study says: In patients aged 18 to 65, hyperthyroidism was newly diagnosed, with duration under 2 months. Lactation, pregnancy, other autoimmune disease or uncontrolled infection excluded patients. A model of 13 V-J pairs discriminated ophthalmopathy from stable hyperthyroidism.

The sequencing used peripheral blood mononuclear cells (PBMCs), collected at new diagnosis, from a patient treated with antithyroid drugs. The chain employs TRBV27 and TRBJ2-7; the D gene could be TRBD1 or TRBD2 (6 bases each). The clonotype originates from a man younger than 40 with Graves disease. The CDR3 nucleotides are TGTGCCAGCAGTTCGTACAGGGACTCCTACGAACAGTACTTC. Its translation is CASSSYRDSYEQYF.